These 8 T cell receptor beta chains originate from one sample sequenced in a study of blood T cell repertoires in COVID-19. Assay used: immunoSEQ multiplex PCR; TCRdb lists only in-frame clones, some missing. Here the sample spans about 76,000 clones, 65% to 90% being singletons. The sample was peripheral blood. These receptors originate from a human donor in a cohort sampled during active COVID-19.

The V call is TRBV28, the J call TRBJ1-1; TRBD1 might be the D (5 bases). Germline-derived CDR1 and CDR2 are MDHEN and SYDVKM. The V gene lost 9 bases and the J gene lost 4 bases, with 12 bases spanning the gap. CDR3 length equals 12 residues. The CDR3 here is CASSGQFTEAFF. The CDR3 nucleotides read TGTGCCAGTTCAGGGCAATTCACTGAAGCTTTCTTT. Full variable domain (remainder filled in from reference TRBV28 and TRBJ1-1): DVKVTQSSRYLVKRTGEKVFLECVQDMDHENMFWYRQDPGLGLRLIYFSYDVKMKEKGDIPEGYSVSREKKERFSLILESASTNQTSMYLCASSGQFTEAFFGQGTRLTVV.

The chain uses TRBV7-3 and TRBJ2-7; TRBD2 matches 7 bases. The germline CDR1 and CDR2 sequences are SGHTA and FQGTGA. Unmatched junction bases numbered 7, after V lost 2 bases and J lost 3 bases. The CDR3 length is 15 residues. In DNA, the CDR3 is TGTGCCAGCAGCTTATCTAGGACTAGAAGCTACGAGCAGTACTTC. Translating gives CASSLSRTRSYEQYF.

This chain's CDR3 is CASSMSGIRAGELFF. In DNA form, the CDR3 reads TGTGCCAGTAGTATGTCGGGAATAAGGGCCGGGGAGCTGTTTTTT. The chain uses TRBV19 and TRBJ2-2, with D maybe TRBD2 (5 bases). V lost 3 bases, J lost 6 bases, and 14 bases lay in between. The germline gives CDR1 LNHDA, CDR2 SQIVND (reference sequence). The CDR3 covers 15 residues.

Only a few counts were recorded for this clone. The chain is built from TRBV27 and TRBJ1-3, with 7 bases aligning to TRBD1. This CDR3 region has 13 residues. Per germline, CDR1 MNHEY and CDR2 SMNVEV (reference sequence). V trimming: 2 bases; J trimming: 7 bases; junction bases outside the gene matches: 2. The CDR3 loop reads CASSLAQGNTIYF. CDR3 DNA: TGTGCCAGCAGTTTAGCACAGGGGAACACCATATATTTT.

The V call is TRBV24-1, the J call TRBJ2-1; 9 bases are a match to TRBD1. This CDR3 has 15 residues. Germline trimming cut 3 bases from V and 6 bases from J; bases unmatched to any gene: 5. Germline V gene lookup returns CDR1 KGHDR and CDR2 SFDVKD. CDR3 coding DNA: TGTGCCACCAGTGATAGGACAGGGGTGGGCAATGAGCAGTTCTTC. Translated, it gives CATSDRTGVGNEQFF.

The chain employs TRBV6-2 or TRBV6-3 and TRBJ2-2; the D gene is possibly TRBD1 (6 bases). Germline V gives CDR1 MNHEY, CDR2 SVGEGT. CDR3 length equals 15 residues. With 6 bases removed from V and 0 bases from J, the gap between germline ends came to 11 bases. CDR3 loop: CASSHRAANTGELFF. CDR3 bases: TGTGCCAGCAGCCACAGGGCTGCGAACACCGGGGAGCTGTTTTTT.

V usage is TRBV6-6 and J usage is TRBJ1-1; no firm D call. V shed 0 bases and J shed 0 bases, with 11 bases lying between them. The CDR3 length is 16 residues. From germline, CDR1 is MNHNY and CDR2 SVGAGI (reference sequence). In nucleotides, the CDR3 is TGTGCCAGCAGTTACTCTCGACACCTTTTGAACACTGAAGCTTTCTTT. Its translation: CASSYSRHLLNTEAFF.

The V and J genes are TRBV7-8 and TRBJ2-2; TRBD2 is a possible D gene (7 bases). Per the germline V gene, CDR1 is SGHVS and CDR2 is FQNEAQ. This CDR3 is 14 amino acids long. V was pared by 1 base and J by 6 bases, with 9 bases between. The CDR3 DNA follows: TGTGCCAGCAGCTTAGGGGGGGGCTCCGGGGAGCTGTTTTTT. Encoded protein: CASSLGGGSGELFF.